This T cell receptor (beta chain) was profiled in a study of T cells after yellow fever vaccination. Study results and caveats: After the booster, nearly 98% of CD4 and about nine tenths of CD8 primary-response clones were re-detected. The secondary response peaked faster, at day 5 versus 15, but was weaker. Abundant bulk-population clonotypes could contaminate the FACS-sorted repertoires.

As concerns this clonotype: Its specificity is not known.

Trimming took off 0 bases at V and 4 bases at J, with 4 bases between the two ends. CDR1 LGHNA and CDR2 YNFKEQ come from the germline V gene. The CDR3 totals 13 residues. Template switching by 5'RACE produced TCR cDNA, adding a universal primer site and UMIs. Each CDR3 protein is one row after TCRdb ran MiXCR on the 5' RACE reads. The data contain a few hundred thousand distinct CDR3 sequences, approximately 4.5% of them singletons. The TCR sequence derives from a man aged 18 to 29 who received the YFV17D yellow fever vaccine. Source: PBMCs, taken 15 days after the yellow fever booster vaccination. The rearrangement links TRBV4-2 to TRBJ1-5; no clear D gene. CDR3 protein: CASSQDWNQPQHF. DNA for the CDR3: TGTGCCAGCAGCCAAGACTGGAATCAGCCCCAGCATTTT.